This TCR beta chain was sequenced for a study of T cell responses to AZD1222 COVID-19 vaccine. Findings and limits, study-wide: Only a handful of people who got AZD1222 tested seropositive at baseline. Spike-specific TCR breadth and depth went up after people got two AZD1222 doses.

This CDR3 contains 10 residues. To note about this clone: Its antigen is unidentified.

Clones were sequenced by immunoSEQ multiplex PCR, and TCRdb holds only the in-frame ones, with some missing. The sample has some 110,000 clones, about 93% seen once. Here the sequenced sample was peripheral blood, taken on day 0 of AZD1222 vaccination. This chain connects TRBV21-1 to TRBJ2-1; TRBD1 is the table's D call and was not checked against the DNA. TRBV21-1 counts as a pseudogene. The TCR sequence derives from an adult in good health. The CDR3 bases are TGTGCCAGCAGCAGGGACAAAAAGTTCTTC. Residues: CASSRDKKFF.